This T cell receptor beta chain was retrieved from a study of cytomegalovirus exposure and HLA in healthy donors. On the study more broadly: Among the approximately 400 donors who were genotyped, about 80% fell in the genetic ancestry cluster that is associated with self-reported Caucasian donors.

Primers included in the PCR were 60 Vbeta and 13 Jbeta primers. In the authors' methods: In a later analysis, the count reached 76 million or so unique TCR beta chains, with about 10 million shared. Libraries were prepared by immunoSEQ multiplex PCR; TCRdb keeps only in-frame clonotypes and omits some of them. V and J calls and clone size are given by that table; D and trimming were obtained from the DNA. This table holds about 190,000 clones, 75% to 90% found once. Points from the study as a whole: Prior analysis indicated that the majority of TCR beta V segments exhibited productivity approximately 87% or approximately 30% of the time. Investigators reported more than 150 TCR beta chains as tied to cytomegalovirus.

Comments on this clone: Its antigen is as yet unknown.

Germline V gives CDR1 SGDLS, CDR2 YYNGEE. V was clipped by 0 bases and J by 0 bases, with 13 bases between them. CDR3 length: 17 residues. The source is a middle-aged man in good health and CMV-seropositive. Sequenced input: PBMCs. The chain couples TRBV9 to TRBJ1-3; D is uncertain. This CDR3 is CASSVGALGVSGNTIYF. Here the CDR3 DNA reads TGTGCCAGCAGCGTAGGGGCTTTAGGTGTCTCTGGAAACACCATATATTTT.